These 26 T cell receptor beta chains were sequenced from one sample in a study of T cells in Graves' hyperthyroidism and ophthalmopathy. RNA transcripts provided the source from which TCR beta CDR3 regions were amplified. A first-round RT-PCR of the TCR CDR3 used the HTBI primer set. TCRdb re-derived calls from the multiplex PCR reads in MiXCR, one entry per CDR3 protein. The top ten clones hold around 6.6% of a sample with about 590,000 distinct CDR3 sequences, 15% to 19% of them seen once. Sequences were obtained from blood. The source of these receptors is a woman in her twenties or thirties with Graves' hyperthyroidism.

This clonotype was recorded many times. The J gene is TRBJ2-7, the V gene TRBV12-3 or TRBV12-4; 8 nucleotides agree with TRBD2. The V gene end was trimmed by 3 bases and the J gene end by 3 bases; junction bases not matched to a gene: 4. The CDR3 sequence is 14 residues long. The CDR3 region is CASSFLSGSYEQYF. DNA of the CDR3: TGTGCCAGCAGTTTCCTCAGCGGGAGCTACGAGCAGTACTTC.

This clonotype was found many times. The chain is built from TRBV30 and TRBJ1-1; 8 bases align to TRBD1. J lost 2 bases, V lost 6 bases, and 5 bases had no gene match. The germline gives CDR1 GTSNPN, CDR2 SVGIG (reference sequence). The CDR3 length is 13 residues. The DNA for the CDR3 is TGTGCCTGTACGACAGGGGCAAACACTGAAGCTTTCTTT. It yields the protein CACTTGANTEAFF.

At least ten counts were recorded for this clonotype. This sequence joins TRBV30 and TRBJ2-3, with 9 bases lining up with TRBD1. Trimming cost V 4 bases and J 0 bases; bases outside gene matches: 5. Germline CDR1 GTSNPN, CDR2 SVGIG (reference sequence). The CDR3 covers 15 residues. The CDR3 here is CAWNTGQGSTDTQYF. CDR3 bases: TGTGCCTGGAACACCGGACAGGGGAGCACAGATACGCAGTATTTT.

In this sample, this clonotype turned up many times. The chain is built from TRBV12-3 or TRBV12-4 and TRBJ1-6, with 7 bases that match TRBD1. This CDR3 comprises 16 residues. V was clipped by 5 bases and J by 7 bases; unmatched bases: 11. The CDR3 loop is CASSPNEGAGNSPLHF. The CDR3 DNA reads as TGTGCCAGCAGTCCGAACGAGGGGGCTGGGAATTCACCCCTCCACTTT.

This clonotype was detected a few times. Here the CDR3 reads CASSEAYPEEQFF. The CDR3 coding sequence is TGTGCCAGCAGTGAAGCTTACCCTGAGGAGCAGTTCTTC. The gene calls are TRBV25-1 and TRBJ2-1; D remains ambiguous. V gave up 2 bases and J gave up 10 bases, with 12 bases separating them. The CDR3 is made up of 13 amino acids. Germline loops: CDR1 MGHDK, CDR2 SYGVNS. The full variable domain, its missing parts supplied by reference TRBV25-1 and TRBJ2-1, is EADIYQTPRYLVIGTGKKITLECSQTMGHDKMYWYQQDPGMELHLIHYSYGVNSTEKGDLSSESTVSRIRTEHFPLTLESARPSHTSQYLCASSEAYPEEQFFGPGTRLTVL.

This clonotype was recorded many times. The chain recombines TRBV18 with TRBJ2-7; D not certain. V lost 4 bases, J lost 3 bases, and 7 bases lay in between. CDR3 size: 12 residues. Germline loops: CDR1 KGHSH, CDR2 LQKENI. The CDR3 spells CASSHDNYEQYF. The CDR3 bases are TGTGCCAGCTCACACGACAACTACGAGCAGTACTTC.

The chain combines TRBV6-2 or TRBV6-3 with TRBJ1-6; D unresolved. The CDR3 spans 15 residues. Between the trimmed V and J ends, which lost 2 bases and 5 bases, there was a span of 10 bases. In germline, CDR1 is MNHEY, CDR2 SVGEGT. CDR3 sequence (DNA): TGTGCCAGCAGTTACGGGCAGGAGGATAATTCACCCCTCCACTTT. This translates into CASSYGQEDNSPLHF.

V is TRBV3-1 and J is TRBJ2-7; 8 bases agree with TRBD1. With 0 bases clipped from V and 4 bases from J, the junction kept 5 bases outside the gene matches. The V gene's germline CDR1 is LGHDT and CDR2 YNNKEL (reference sequence). The CDR3 is made up of 15 amino acids. CDR3 protein: CASSQELGTGYEQYF. CDR3 bases: TGTGCCAGCAGCCAAGAGTTGGGGACAGGATACGAGCAGTACTTC.

This clonotype was seen many times. The chain uses TRBV27 and TRBJ2-7; D ambiguous. The CDR3 sequence is 15 residues long. Deletions cut 2 bases from V and 0 bases from J, with 11 bases between. The germline V gene has CDR1 MNHEY and CDR2 SMNVEV (reference sequence). The CDR3: CASSLLADSSYEQYF. Here the CDR3 DNA reads TGTGCCAGCAGTTTACTGGCCGATAGCTCCTACGAGCAGTACTTC.

This chain connects TRBV12-3 or TRBV12-4 to TRBJ2-7, with 8 positions matching TRBD1. The trim removed 5 bases at V and 0 bases at J, leaving 3 bases unmatched. The CDR3 loop spans 14 amino acids. The CDR3 DNA reads as TGTGCCAGCAGTGGGACAGGTTACTCCTACGAGCAGTACTTC. It yields the protein CASSGTGYSYEQYF.

V usage is TRBV6-1 and J usage is TRBJ1-2, with D perhaps TRBD1 (5 bases). Between the trimmed V and J ends, which lost 5 bases and 7 bases, there was a span of 26 bases. Germline CDR1 is MNHNS and CDR2 is SASEGT. The CDR3 sequence is 17 residues long. This chain's CDR3 is CASSSSTSGTASSGYTF. CDR3 bases: TGTGCCAGCAGTAGCTCAACGTCCGGGACGGCGTCTTCTGGCTACACCTTC.

Worth noting for this clonotype: A much larger clone is a single base away; this may be a read error. The chain couples TRBV6-2 or TRBV6-3 to TRBJ1-1; D gene unclear. The CDR3 spans 15 residues. Germline loops: CDR1 MNHEY, CDR2 SVGEGT. The CDR3 nucleotides are TGTGCCAACAGTGCTGCCCGGACGGACGGGGCTGAAGCTTTCTTT. It is translated as CANSAARTDGAEAFF.

Many counts were recorded for this clonotype. Written as DNA, the CDR3 is TGTGCCAGCAGTTTTAGGGGGACACCAAACTACGAGCAGTACTTC. It codes for CASSFRGTPNYEQYF. The chain couples TRBV28 to TRBJ2-7; D possibly corresponds to TRBD1 (6 bases). The germline CDR1 and CDR2 sequences are MDHEN and SYDVKM. Trimming took off 3 bases at V and 3 bases at J, with 15 bases between the two ends. The CDR3 loop spans 15 amino acids.

The chain is built from TRBV19 and TRBJ2-2; tentatively, D is TRBD1 (5 bases). The CDR3 runs 14 residues. Per the germline V gene, CDR1 is LNHDA and CDR2 is SQIVND (reference sequence). V was clipped by 3 bases and J by 6 bases, with 11 bases between them. CDR3 bases: TGTGCCAGTAGTATTGGGGCGAGACCCGGGGAGCTGTTTTTT. Translation: CASSIGARPGELFF.

This clonotype was recorded many times. The rearrangement uses TRBV20-1 and TRBJ2-1, with D perhaps matching TRBD1 or TRBD2 (5 bases each). The CDR3 covers 14 residues. Looked up from germline, CDR1 is DFQATT and CDR2 is SNEGSKA (reference sequence). V lost 1 base and J 0 bases, leaving 7 bases between the germline ends. The CDR3 bases are TGCAGTGCTAGAGCAGGGAGCTCCTACAATGAGCAGTTCTTC. The encoded protein is CSARAGSSYNEQFF.

The chain has TRBV20-1 and TRBJ2-7; D possibly corresponds to TRBD2 (6 bases). V lost 5 bases, J lost 1 base, and 9 bases lay in between. The CDR3 totals 12 residues. Germline V CDR1 and CDR2: DFQATT, SNEGSKA (reference sequence). The CDR3 sequence: CSAEGRSYEQYF. The CDR3 nucleotides read TGCAGTGCTGAGGGGAGGTCCTACGAGCAGTACTTC.

This clonotype was detected ten times or more. V is TRBV6-1 and J is TRBJ2-7, with D unresolved. The CDR3 extends over 11 amino acids. Germline CDR1 MNHNS, CDR2 SASEGT. The CDR3 loop is CALGETYEQYF. The CDR3 bases are TGTGCTTTGGGCGAGACCTACGAGCAGTACTTC.

This clonotype was seen many times. V and J are TRBV5-1 and TRBJ2-4; 8 bases agree with TRBD1. CDR1 and CDR2 (germline): SGHRS, YFSETQ. V lost 3 bases and J lost 9; bases outside the gene matches: 8. The CDR3 is made up of 14 amino acids. This CDR3 reads CASSSPDRDGIQYF. The CDR3 DNA sequence: TGCGCCAGCAGCTCCCCGGACAGGGACGGCATTCAGTACTTC.

This clonotype was seen more than once but under ten times. V usage is TRBV5-5 and J usage is TRBJ2-4; D may be TRBD1 or TRBD2 (6 bases each). The length of the CDR3 is 16 residues. The V gene lost 4 bases and the J gene lost 2 bases, with 16 bases spanning the gap. Germline loops: CDR1 SGHKS, CDR2 YYEKEE (reference sequence). The CDR3 DNA follows: TGTGCCAGCAGCGCGCAGGAGGGGGGTCCCAAAAACATTCAGTACTTC. Translating it yields CASSAQEGGPKNIQYF.

Points on this clonotype: The junction departs from germline at one end; a sequencing error may be responsible. This chain connects TRBV15 to TRBJ2-5, with D possibly matching TRBD1 (5 bases). Germline CDR1 is LNHNV and CDR2 is YYDKDF (reference sequence). The CDR3 is 15 amino acids. This CDR3 reads CAASMYSGAQETQYF. The CDR3 DNA follows: TGTGCCGCCAGCATGTATAGTGGGGCCCAAGAGACCCAGTACTTC.

The chain couples TRBV9 to TRBJ2-7, with D perhaps TRBD2 (5 bases). V was pared by 8 bases and J by 0 bases, with 15 bases between. In germline, CDR1 is SGDLS, CDR2 YYNGEE. This CDR3 is 14 amino acids long. The CDR3 DNA follows: TGTGCCAGTGGCAGCGGTTCGAGCTCCTACGAGCAGTACTTC. Amino acids: CASGSGSSSYEQYF.

For this clonotype: With a much larger clone just one base away, this may be a read error. The chain has TRBV6-8 and TRBJ2-7; unclear D gene. This CDR3 comprises 11 residues. Germline loops: CDR1 MNHGY, CDR2 SAAAGT. The CDR3 is CASNYKYEQYF. In DNA form, the CDR3 reads TGTGCCAGCAATTACAAGTACGAGCAGTACTTC.

There are many counts of this clonotype. The V and J genes are TRBV12-3 or TRBV12-4 and TRBJ2-1, with 13 bases that match TRBD2. This CDR3 region has 17 residues. V was clipped by 8 bases and J by 3 bases; unmatched bases: 10. The CDR3 spells CASAPTSGGTLYNEQFF. The CDR3 bases are TGTGCCAGCGCTCCGACTAGCGGGGGGACCCTCTACAATGAGCAGTTCTTC.

The genes are TRBV27 and TRBJ2-1; D not certain. V dropped 3 bases and J dropped 6 bases, with 6 bases sitting between them. CDR1 and CDR2 from the germline V gene are MNHEY and SMNVEV (reference sequence). The CDR3 contains 12 residues. The CDR3 nucleotides are TGTGCCAGCAGTTTCGGGTTCAATGAGCAGTTCTTC. This codes for CASSFGFNEQFF.

This clonotype was seen many times. The rearrangement joins TRBV13 to TRBJ2-7; the match to TRBD1 covers 10 bases. J gave up 4 bases and V 5 bases, and 5 bases lay outside the gene matches. Germline V gives CDR1 PRHDT, CDR2 FYEKMQ (reference sequence). The CDR3 totals 14 residues. DNA for the CDR3: TGTGCCAGCAGCGAGGGACAGGGGCCATACGAGCAGTACTTC. As protein: CASSEGQGPYEQYF.

The rearrangement joins TRBV9 to TRBJ2-1; 13 nucleotides match TRBD2. The germline V gene has CDR1 SGDLS and CDR2 YYNGEE. CDR3 length equals 16 residues. With V trimmed by 3 bases and J by 9 bases, 9 bases remained unmatched. The CDR3 DNA follows: TGTGCCAGCAGCGCCCCCGGGACTAGCGGGATGGTTGAGCAGTTCTTC. Translating it yields CASSAPGTSGMVEQFF.